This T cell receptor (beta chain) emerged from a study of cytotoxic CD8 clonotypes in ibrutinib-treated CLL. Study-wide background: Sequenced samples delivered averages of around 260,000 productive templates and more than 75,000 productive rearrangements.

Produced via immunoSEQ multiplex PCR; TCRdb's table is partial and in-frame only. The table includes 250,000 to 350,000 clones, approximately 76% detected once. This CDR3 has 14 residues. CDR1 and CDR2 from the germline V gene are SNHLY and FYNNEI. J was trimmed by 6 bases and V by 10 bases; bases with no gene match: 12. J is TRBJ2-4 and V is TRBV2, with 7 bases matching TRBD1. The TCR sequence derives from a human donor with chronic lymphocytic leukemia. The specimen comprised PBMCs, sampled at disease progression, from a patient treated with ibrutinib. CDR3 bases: TGTGCCACAGAGAGCGAGACAGGGTTAAACATTCAGTACTTC. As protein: CATESETGLNIQYF.